The 15 T cell receptor beta chains presented below share a single source sample, sequenced in a study of cytotoxic CD8 clonotypes in ibrutinib-treated CLL (dated by TCRdb to about 2021). To prepare the library, the immunoSEQ multiplex PCR assay was applied. The table was pulled from immuneACCESS by TCRdb, which kept in-frame rearrangements only. Such tables lose some clones; where checked, under half of the loss comes from unresolved V genes, and the rest has no known cause. The sample table holds roughly 330,000 clones, of which 67% were seen once. Of the sample, 6.3% is held by the ten largest clones. Source: PBMCs, taken after 36 months of ibrutinib treatment. Every receptor here comes from a human donor with chronic lymphocytic leukemia.

The rearrangement joins TRBV29-1 to TRBJ2-3; D gene ambiguous. Per the germline V gene, CDR1 is SQVTM and CDR2 is ANQGSEA. Trimming cost V 3 bases and J 2 bases, with 9 bases left between them. The CDR3 runs 13 residues. CDR3 sequence reads: CSVESRLTDTQYF. CDR3 nucleotide sequence: TGCAGCGTTGAGTCCAGGCTCACAGATACGCAGTATTTT.

The chain links TRBV29-1 to TRBJ2-7; D unresolved. CDR1 SQVTM and CDR2 ANQGSEA come from the germline V gene. This CDR3 comprises 13 residues. Trimming took off 2 bases at V and 5 bases at J, with 13 bases between the two ends. This chain's CDR3 is CSVEPFSGNEQYF. The CDR3 DNA reads TGCAGCGTTGAACCCTTTTCAGGAAACGAGCAGTACTTC.

This rearrangement joins TRBV27 to TRBJ2-3, with 8 bases matching TRBD2. The ends lost 4 bases at V and 6 bases at J; junction bases unmatched: 15. This CDR3 spans 17 amino acids. Germline V lookup: CDR1 MNHEY, CDR2 SMNVEV (reference sequence). CDR3 residues: CASSSRLAPGQRDTQYF. CDR3 in DNA: TGTGCCAGCAGTTCGAGACTAGCGCCAGGGCAAAGGGATACGCAGTATTTT.

The CDR3 region has the DNA TGTGCCAGCAGCTCCGGGACAGGGGGCTATGGCTACACCTTC. Translation: CASSSGTGGYGYTF. This chain links TRBV7-9 with TRBJ1-2, with 11 nucleotides matching TRBD1. Trimming took 4 bases from V and 4 from J; bases not matched to a gene: 2. The CDR3 runs 14 residues. From germline, CDR1 is SEHNR and CDR2 FQNEAQ (reference sequence).

This clone was seen just once. This chain joins TRBV19 and TRBJ2-2; 12 nucleotides agree with TRBD2. This CDR3 region has 19 residues. The germline V gene encodes CDR1 LNHDA and CDR2 SQIVND (reference sequence). The V and J ends lost 1 base and 4 bases, in that order; junction bases with no gene match: 10. The CDR3 sequence is CASSIGASGRARVTGELFF. As DNA, the CDR3 is TGTGCCAGTAGTATAGGGGCTAGCGGGAGGGCCAGGGTCACCGGGGAGCTGTTTTTT.

This clone appeared a few times. The J gene is TRBJ1-6, the V gene TRBV15; D remains unclear. The CDR3 totals 13 residues. From germline, CDR1 is LNHNV and CDR2 YYDKDF (reference sequence). V shed 6 bases and J shed 10 bases, with 13 bases lying between them. CDR3 sequence: CATREAGRSPLHF. CDR3 DNA: TGTGCCACCAGGGAGGCGGGAAGATCACCCCTCCACTTT. The variable domain in full, completed from reference TRBV15 and TRBJ1-6, reads DAMVIQNPRYQVTQFGKPVTLSCSQTLNHNVMYWYQQKSSQAPKLLFHYYDKDFNNEADTPDNFQSRRPNTSFCFLDIRSPGLGDTAMYLCATREAGRSPLHFGNGTRLTVT.

The V gene is TRBV27, the J gene TRBJ1-4; the D gene is possibly TRBD1 (5 bases). Germline CDR1 reads MNHEY; CDR2 reads SMNVEV (reference sequence). The V end was cut by 6 bases, the J end by 8 bases, with 16 bases between. The CDR3 totals 14 residues. CDR3 sequence (DNA): TGTGCCAGCAGCCCAGGGATAGTAGAGGAAAAACTGTTTTTT. This translates into CASSPGIVEEKLFF.

The genes are TRBV4-1 and TRBJ2-2; perhaps TRBD2 as D (5 bases). Germline CDR1 reads MGHRA; CDR2 reads YSYEKL. Trimming took off 2 bases at V and 4 bases at J, with 5 bases between the two ends. The CDR3 spans 13 residues. CDR3 loop: CASSQRGTGELFF. DNA of the CDR3: TGCGCCAGCAGCCAACGGGGCACCGGGGAGCTGTTTTTT.

The rearrangement joins TRBV19 to TRBJ2-3, with TRBD2 identical over 10 bases. Germline trimming cut 7 bases from V and 9 bases from J; bases unmatched to any gene: 13. This CDR3 spans 15 amino acids. CDR1 and CDR2 from the germline V gene are LNHDA and SQIVND (reference sequence). In DNA, the CDR3 is TGTGCCAGTAACTATGACACATCGACTAGCGGGACGCAGTATTTT. This sequence encodes CASNYDTSTSGTQYF.

V is TRBV29-1 and J is TRBJ1-1, with TRBD1 matching over 10 bases. Germline-derived CDR1 and CDR2 are SQVTM and ANQGSEA. This CDR3 is built from 15 residues. J lost 6 bases, V lost 5 bases, and 12 bases had no gene match. The CDR3 DNA is TGCAGCGTTCGAACGGGCGGGACAGGGGCTGCTGAAGCTTTCTTT. Amino acid sequence: CSVRTGGTGAAEAFF.

This chain joins TRBV4-3 and TRBJ2-2; D call uncertain. V was pared by 4 bases and J by 0 bases, with 12 bases between. The CDR3 covers 16 residues. Germline V CDR1 and CDR2: LGHNA, YSLEER. CDR3 DNA sequence: TGCGCCAGCAGCCTTACGCGACTGACGAACACCGGGGAGCTGTTTTTT. Translation gives CASSLTRLTNTGELFF.

This clone was counted only a few times. The CDR3 coding sequence is TGTGCCAGCAGCCAGTCACAGGGGTTCCATGAGCAGTTCTTC. Its protein product is CASSQSQGFHEQFF. This chain uses TRBV7-9 with TRBJ2-1; 7 bases are a match to TRBD1. In germline, CDR1 is SEHNR, CDR2 FQNEAQ (reference sequence). V shed 5 bases, J shed 8 bases, and the junction held 9 bases outside the gene matches. This CDR3 region has 14 residues.

The chain couples TRBV5-4 to TRBJ2-7, with D hard to call. This CDR3 comprises 13 residues. The ends were cut back, 5 bases at V and 0 bases at J, with 9 bases in the middle. Per the germline V gene, CDR1 is SGHNT and CDR2 is YYREEE (reference sequence). CDR3 region: CASRAEYSYEQYF. The CDR3 DNA reads as TGTGCCAGCAGGGCGGAGTACTCCTACGAGCAGTACTTC. The variable domain in full, with the rest retrieved from reference TRBV5-4 and TRBJ2-7, is ETGVTQSPTHLIKTRGQQVTLRCSSQSGHNTVSWYQQALGQGPQFIFQYYREEENGRGNFPPRFSGLQFPNYSSELNVNALELDDSALYLCASRAEYSYEQYFGPGTRLTVT.

This chain links TRBV19 with TRBJ1-6; 10 bases map to TRBD1. Germline loops: CDR1 LNHDA, CDR2 SQIVND (reference sequence). This CDR3 is built from 18 residues. The V and J ends lost 5 bases and 2 bases, in that order; junction bases with no gene match: 9. The CDR3 region is CASSPGQGIRAYNSPLHF. In DNA form, the CDR3 reads TGTGCCAGTAGTCCGGGACAGGGGATAAGGGCCTATAATTCACCCCTCCACTTT.

Only a few counts were recorded for this clone. The V call is TRBV10-3, the J call TRBJ2-3; 16 nucleotides align to TRBD2. V trimming: 5 bases; J trimming: 4 bases; junction bases outside the gene matches: 12. The CDR3 length is 19 residues. Germline V lookup: CDR1 ENHRY, CDR2 SYGVKD. In DNA, the CDR3 is TGTGCCATCAGTCCCAGAGTGGGGACTAGCGGGGGGGCAGCAGATACGCAGTATTTT. Its translation is CAISPRVGTSGGAADTQYF.